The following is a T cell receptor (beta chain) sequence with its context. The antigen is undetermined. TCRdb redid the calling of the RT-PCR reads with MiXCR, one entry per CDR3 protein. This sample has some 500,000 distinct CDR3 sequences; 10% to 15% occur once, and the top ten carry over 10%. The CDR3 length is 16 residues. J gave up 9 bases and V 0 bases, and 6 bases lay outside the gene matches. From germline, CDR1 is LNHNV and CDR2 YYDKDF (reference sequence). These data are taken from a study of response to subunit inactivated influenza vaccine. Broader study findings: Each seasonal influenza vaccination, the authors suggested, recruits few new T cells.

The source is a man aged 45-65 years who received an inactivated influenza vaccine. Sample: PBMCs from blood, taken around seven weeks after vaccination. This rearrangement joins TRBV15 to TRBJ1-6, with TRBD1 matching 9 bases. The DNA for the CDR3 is TGTGCCACCAGCAGAGATATAGGGACAGGGTCTTCACCCCTCCACTTT. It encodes CATSRDIGTGSSPLHF.